This T cell receptor beta chain was identified in a study of sequential checkpoint blockade in melanoma. Study overall: After both sequences, patients received maintenance nivolumab.

Germline trimming cut 6 bases from V and 1 base from J; bases unmatched to any gene: 8. In germline, CDR1 is MDHEN, CDR2 SYDVKM. The CDR3 sequence is 16 residues long. Only in-frame clones appear in the TCRdb table, and some are missing; sequencing was by immunoSEQ multiplex PCR. Here the sample spans approximately 9,300 clones, roughly 73% being singletons. The treatment here: randomized to nivolumab then ipilimumab (arm A) or the reverse (arm B). None of the patients previously received DNA-damaging chemotherapy. From thawed PBMCs, live CD3+CD8+ cells negative for CD19 and CD56 were sorted. Sequences were derived from CD8+ T cells sorted from blood (inferred from file names), sampled from a patient given nivolumab and ipilimumab in sequence. V gene TRBV28 combines with J gene TRBJ2-7, with 11 positions matching TRBD2. This TCR derives from a human donor with melanoma. This chain's CDR3 is CASSRPPSGGSYEQYF. The CDR3 DNA follows: TGTGCCAGCAGCCGACCTCCTAGCGGGGGGTCCTACGAGCAGTACTTC.